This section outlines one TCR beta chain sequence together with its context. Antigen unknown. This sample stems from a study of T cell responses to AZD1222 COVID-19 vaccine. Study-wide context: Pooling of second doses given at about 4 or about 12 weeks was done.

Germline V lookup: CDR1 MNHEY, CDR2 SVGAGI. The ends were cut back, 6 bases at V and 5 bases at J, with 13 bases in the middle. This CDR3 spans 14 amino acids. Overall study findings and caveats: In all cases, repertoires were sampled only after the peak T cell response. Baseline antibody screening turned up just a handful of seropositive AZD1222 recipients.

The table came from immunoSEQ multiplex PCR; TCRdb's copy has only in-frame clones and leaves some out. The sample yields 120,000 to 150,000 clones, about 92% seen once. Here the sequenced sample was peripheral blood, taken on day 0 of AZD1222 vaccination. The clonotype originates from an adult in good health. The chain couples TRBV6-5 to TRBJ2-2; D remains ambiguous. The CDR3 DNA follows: TGTGCCAGCAGGGTCCGAGGCCGAACCGGGGAGCTGTTTTTT. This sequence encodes CASRVRGRTGELFF.